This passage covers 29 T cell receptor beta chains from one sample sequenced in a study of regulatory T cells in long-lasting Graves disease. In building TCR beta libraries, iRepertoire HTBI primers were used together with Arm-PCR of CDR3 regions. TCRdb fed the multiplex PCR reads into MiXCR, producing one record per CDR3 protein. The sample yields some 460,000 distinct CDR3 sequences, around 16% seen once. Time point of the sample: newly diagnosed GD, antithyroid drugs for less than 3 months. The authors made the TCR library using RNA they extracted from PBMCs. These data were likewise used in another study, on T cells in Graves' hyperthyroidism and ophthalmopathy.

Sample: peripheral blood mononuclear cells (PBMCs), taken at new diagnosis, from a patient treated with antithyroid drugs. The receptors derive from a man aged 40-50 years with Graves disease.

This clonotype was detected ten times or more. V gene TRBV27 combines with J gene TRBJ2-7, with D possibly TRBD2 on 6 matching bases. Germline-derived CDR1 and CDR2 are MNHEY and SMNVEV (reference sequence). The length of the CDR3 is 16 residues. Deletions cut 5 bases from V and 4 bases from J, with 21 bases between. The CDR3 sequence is CASSPSSGEVLYEQYF. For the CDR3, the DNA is TGTGCCAGCAGTCCCTCCTCGGGGGAGGTATTATACGAGCAGTACTTC.

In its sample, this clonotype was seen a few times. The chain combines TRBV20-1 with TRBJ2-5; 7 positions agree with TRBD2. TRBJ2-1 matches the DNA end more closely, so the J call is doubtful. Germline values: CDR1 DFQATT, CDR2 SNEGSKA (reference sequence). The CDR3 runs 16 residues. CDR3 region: CSARVASGAYYNEQFF. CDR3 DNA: TGCAGTGCTAGAGTGGCCAGCGGGGCATATTACAATGAGCAGTTCTTC.

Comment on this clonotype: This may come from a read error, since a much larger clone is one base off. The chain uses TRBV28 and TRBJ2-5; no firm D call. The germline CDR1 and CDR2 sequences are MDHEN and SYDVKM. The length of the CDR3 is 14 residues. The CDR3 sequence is CASSGDAYQGTQYF. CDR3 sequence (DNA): TGTGCCAGCAGTGGAGACGCCTACCAAGGGACCCAGTACTTC.

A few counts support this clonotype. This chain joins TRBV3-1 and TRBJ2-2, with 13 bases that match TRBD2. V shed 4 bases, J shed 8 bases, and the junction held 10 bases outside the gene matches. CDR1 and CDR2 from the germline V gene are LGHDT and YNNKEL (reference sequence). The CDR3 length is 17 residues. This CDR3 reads CASSPPAGLAGAGELFF. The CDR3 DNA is TGTGCCAGCAGCCCGCCGGCCGGACTAGCGGGAGCGGGGGAGCTGTTTTTT.

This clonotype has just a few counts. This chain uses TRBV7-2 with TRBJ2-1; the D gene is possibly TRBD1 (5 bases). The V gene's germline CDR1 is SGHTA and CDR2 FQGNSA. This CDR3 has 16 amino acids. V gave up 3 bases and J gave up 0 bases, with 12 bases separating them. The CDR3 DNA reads TGTGCCAGCAGCTTGTCAGGGTCCAGCTCCTACAATGAGCAGTTCTTC. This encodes CASSLSGSSSYNEQFF.

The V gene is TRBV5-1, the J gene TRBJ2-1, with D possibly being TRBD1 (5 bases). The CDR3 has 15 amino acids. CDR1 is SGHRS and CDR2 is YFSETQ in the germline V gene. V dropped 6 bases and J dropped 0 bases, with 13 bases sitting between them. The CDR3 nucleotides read TGCGCCAGCAACACTCAGGGCTACTCCTACAATGAGCAGTTCTTC. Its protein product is CASNTQGYSYNEQFF.

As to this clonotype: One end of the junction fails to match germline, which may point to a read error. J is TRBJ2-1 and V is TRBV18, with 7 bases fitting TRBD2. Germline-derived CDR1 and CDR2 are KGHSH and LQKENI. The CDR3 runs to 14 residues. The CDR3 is CASSLAPGDNEQFF. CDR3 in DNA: TGTGCCAGTTCACTAGCGCCGGGGGACAATGAGCAGTTCTTC.

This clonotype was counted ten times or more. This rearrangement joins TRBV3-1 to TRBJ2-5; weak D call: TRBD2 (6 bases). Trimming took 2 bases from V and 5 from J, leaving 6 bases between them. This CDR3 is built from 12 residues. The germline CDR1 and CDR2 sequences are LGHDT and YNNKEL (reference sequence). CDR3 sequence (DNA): TGTGCCAGCAGCCAACGGGGGGAGACCCAGTACTTC. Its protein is CASSQRGETQYF.

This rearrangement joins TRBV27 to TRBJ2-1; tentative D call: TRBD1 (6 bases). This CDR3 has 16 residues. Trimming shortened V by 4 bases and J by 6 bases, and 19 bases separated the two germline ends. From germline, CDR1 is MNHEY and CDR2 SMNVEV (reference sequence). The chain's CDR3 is CASSSRGGQGINEQFF. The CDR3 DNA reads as TGTGCCAGCAGTTCCCGGGGCGGGCAGGGGATCAATGAGCAGTTCTTC.

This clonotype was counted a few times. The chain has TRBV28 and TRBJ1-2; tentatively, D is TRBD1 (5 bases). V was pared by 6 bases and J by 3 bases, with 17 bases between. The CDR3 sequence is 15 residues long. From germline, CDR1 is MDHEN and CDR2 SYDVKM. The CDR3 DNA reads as TGTGCCAGCAGGGGGGTTTGGAGGGACGACTATGGCTACACCTTC. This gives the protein CASRGVWRDDYGYTF.

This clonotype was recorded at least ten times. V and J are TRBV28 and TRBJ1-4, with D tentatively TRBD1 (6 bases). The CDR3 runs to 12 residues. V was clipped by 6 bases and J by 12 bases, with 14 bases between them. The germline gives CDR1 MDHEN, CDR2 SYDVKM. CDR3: CASRQQGGQLFF. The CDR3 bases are TGTGCCAGCAGGCAACAGGGCGGGCAACTGTTTTTT.

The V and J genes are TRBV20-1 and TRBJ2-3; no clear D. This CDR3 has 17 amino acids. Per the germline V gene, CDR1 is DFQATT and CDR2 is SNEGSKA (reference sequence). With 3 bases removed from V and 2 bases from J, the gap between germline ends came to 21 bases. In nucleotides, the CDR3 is TGCAGTGCTAGCTTTCTAATAATCGGAGTTTACACAGATACGCAGTATTTT. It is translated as CSASFLIIGVYTDTQYF.

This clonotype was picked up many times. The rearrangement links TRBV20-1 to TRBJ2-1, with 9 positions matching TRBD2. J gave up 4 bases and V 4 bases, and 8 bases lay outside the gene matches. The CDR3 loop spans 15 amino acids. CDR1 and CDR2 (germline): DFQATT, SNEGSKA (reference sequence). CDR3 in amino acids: CSATRLAAKYNEQFF. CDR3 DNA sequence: TGCAGTGCTACTAGACTAGCGGCTAAATACAATGAGCAGTTCTTC.

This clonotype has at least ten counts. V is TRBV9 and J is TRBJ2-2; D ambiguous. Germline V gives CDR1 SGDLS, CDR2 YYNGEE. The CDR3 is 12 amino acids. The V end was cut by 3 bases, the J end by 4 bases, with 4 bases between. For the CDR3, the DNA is TGTGCCAGCAGCGGGGCCACCGGGGAGCTGTTTTTT. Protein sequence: CASSGATGELFF.

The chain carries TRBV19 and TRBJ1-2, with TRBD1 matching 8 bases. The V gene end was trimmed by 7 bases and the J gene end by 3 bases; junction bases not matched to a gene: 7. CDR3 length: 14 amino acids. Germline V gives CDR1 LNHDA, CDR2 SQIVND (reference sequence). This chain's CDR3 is CASNPGGTDYGYTF. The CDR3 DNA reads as TGTGCCAGTAACCCAGGGGGCACGGACTATGGCTACACCTTC.

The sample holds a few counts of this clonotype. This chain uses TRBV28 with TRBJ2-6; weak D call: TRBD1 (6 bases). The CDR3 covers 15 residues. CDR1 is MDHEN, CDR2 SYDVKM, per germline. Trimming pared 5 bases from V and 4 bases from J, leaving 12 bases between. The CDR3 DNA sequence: TGTGCCAGCAGTCCCGGGACATTCGGGGCCAACGTCCTGACTTTC. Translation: CASSPGTFGANVLTF.

The CDR3 spells CSVEGLAGVGETQYF. CDR3 coding DNA: TGCAGCGTTGAGGGGCTAGCGGGAGTAGGAGAGACCCAGTACTTC. This sequence joins TRBV29-1 and TRBJ2-5; TRBD2 aligns across 10 bases. The CDR3 is made up of 15 amino acids. In germline, CDR1 is SQVTM, CDR2 ANQGSEA. J gave up 4 bases and V 3 bases, and 8 bases lay outside the gene matches.

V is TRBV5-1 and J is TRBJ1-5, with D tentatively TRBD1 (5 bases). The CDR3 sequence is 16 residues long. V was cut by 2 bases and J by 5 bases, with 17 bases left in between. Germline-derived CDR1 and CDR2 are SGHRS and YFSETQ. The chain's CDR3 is CASSFPGPGSDQPQHF. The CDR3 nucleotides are TGCGCCAGCAGCTTCCCAGGGCCTGGTTCGGATCAGCCCCAGCATTTT.

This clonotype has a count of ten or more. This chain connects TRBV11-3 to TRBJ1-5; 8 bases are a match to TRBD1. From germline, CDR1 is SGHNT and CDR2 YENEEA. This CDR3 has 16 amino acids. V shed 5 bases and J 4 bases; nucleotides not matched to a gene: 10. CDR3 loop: CASSPYRDRHNQPQHF. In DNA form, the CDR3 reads TGTGCCAGCAGCCCCTACCGGGACAGGCATAATCAGCCCCAGCATTTT.

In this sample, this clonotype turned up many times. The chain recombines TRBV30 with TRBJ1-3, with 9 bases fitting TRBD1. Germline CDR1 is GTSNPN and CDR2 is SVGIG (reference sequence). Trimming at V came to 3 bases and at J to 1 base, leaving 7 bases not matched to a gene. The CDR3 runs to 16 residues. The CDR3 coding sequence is TGTGCCTGGAGCTCCTGGGGACAGGGATCTGGAAACACCATATATTTT. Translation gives CAWSSWGQGSGNTIYF.

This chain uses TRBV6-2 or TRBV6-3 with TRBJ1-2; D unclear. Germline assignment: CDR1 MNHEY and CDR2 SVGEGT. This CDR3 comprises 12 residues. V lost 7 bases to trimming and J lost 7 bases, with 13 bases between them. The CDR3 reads CASKFGSVGYTF. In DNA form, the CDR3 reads TGTGCCAGCAAATTCGGATCAGTTGGCTACACCTTC.

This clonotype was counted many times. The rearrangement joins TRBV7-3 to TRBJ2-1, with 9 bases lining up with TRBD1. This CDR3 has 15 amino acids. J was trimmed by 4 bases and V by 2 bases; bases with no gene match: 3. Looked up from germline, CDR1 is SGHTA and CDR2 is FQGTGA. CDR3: CASSLGTGIYNEQFF. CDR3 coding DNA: TGTGCCAGCAGCTTAGGGACAGGGATATACAATGAGCAGTTCTTC.

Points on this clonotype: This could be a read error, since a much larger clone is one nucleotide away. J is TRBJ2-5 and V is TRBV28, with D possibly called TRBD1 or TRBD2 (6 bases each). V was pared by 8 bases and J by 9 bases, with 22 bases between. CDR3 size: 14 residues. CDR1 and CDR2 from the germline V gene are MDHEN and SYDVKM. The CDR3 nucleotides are TGTGCCAGCCTCGCTTGGGGGGCGGGTGAGGCCCAGTACTTC. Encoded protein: CASLAWGAGEAQYF. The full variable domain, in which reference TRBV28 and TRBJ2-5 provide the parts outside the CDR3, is DVKVTQSSRYLVKRTGEKVFLECVQDMDHENMFWYRQDPGLGLRLIYFSYDVKMKEKGDIPEGYSVSREKKERFSLILESASTNQTSMYLCASLAWGAGEAQYFGPGTRLLVL.

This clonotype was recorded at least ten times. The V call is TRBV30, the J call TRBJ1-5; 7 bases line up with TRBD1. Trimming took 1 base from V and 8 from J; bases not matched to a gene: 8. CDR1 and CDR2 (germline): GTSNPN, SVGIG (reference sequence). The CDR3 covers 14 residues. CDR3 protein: CAWSGGQPNEPQHF. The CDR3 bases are TGTGCCTGGAGTGGGGGACAGCCAAATGAGCCCCAGCATTTT.

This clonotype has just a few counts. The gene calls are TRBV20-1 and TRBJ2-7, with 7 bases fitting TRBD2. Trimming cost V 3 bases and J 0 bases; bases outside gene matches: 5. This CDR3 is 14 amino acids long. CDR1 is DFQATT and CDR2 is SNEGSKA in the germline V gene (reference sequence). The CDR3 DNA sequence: TGCAGTGCTAGTCTAGCGGCCCGCTCCTACGAGCAGTACTTC. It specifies CSASLAARSYEQYF.

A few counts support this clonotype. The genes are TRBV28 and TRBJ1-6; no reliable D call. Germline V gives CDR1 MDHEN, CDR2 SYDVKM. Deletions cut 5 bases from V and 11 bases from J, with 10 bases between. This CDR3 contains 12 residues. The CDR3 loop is CASSDLLPPLHF. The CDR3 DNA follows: TGTGCCAGCAGTGACCTCCTGCCACCCCTCCACTTT.

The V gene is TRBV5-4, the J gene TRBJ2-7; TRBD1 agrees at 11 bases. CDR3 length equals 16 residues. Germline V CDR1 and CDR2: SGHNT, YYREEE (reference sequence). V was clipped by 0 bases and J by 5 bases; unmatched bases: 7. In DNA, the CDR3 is TGTGCCAGCAGCTTGGGGGGGACAGGGGGGTTCCACGAGCAGTACTTC. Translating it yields CASSLGGTGGFHEQYF.

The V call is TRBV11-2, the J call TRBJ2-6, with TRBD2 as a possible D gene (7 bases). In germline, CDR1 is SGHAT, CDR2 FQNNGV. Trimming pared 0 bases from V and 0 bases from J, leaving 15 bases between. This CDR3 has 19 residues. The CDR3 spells CASSLEPEGGFSGANVLTF. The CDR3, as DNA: TGTGCCAGCAGCTTAGAACCAGAGGGGGGGTTCTCTGGGGCCAACGTCCTGACTTTC.

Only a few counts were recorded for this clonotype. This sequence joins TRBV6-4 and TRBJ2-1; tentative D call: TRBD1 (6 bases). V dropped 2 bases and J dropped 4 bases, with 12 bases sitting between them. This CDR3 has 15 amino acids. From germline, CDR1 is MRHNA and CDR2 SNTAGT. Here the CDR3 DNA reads TGTGCCAGCAGTGACGGTGGGGGCGGGTACAATGAGCAGTTCTTC. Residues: CASSDGGGGYNEQFF.